The clone carrying this T cell receptor beta chain was found once. This entry comes from a study of control samples from healthy donors and cancer patients. The CDR3 contains 15 residues. Between the trimmed V and J ends, which lost 5 bases and 0 bases, there was a span of 11 bases. Germline V gives CDR1 SGHTA, CDR2 FQGTGA. Libraries were prepared by immunoSEQ multiplex PCR; TCRdb keeps only in-frame clonotypes and omits some of them. The sample lists roughly 100,000 clones; 85% to 90% were seen once. The genes are TRBV7-3 and TRBJ1-3; TRBD1 might be the D (5 bases). The sample comprised blood. This TCR was recovered from a man aged 25 to 40 in good health. Here the CDR3 reads CASSPDRSSGNTIYF. In DNA form, the CDR3 reads TGTGCCAGCAGCCCAGACAGAAGCTCTGGAAACACCATATATTTT.